This TCR beta chain was captured by sequencing in a study of T cells in Graves' hyperthyroidism and ophthalmopathy. RNA transcripts served as the template for amplifying TCR beta CDR3 regions. Initially, a first-round RT-PCR of the TCR CDR3 employed the HTBI primer set. TCRdb passed the multiplex PCR reads through MiXCR, listing each CDR3 protein once. The data hold about 420,000 distinct CDR3 sequences, with approximately 15% observed a single time. Absent ophthalmopathy progression within 18 months defined stable Graves' hyperthyroidism. Extraction of PBMCs used approximately 10 ml of fresh peripheral blood. CDR1 is ENHRY, CDR2 SYGVKD, per germline. The CDR3 covers 11 residues. The ends were cut back, 7 bases at V and 5 bases at J, with 8 bases in the middle. This clonotype was picked up a small number of times. Its target is not known. Broader study findings: In simple terms, a model built on 13 V-J features told ophthalmopathy apart from stable hyperthyroidism. The model identified upcoming ophthalmopathy a median around 7.1 months ahead of onset.

V is TRBV10-3 and J is TRBJ1-1; perhaps TRBD1 as D (5 bases). The specimen sequenced was blood. The clonotype originates from a woman under 30 with Graves' hyperthyroidism. The CDR3, as DNA: TGTGCCATCACGAGGGGTACTGAAGCTTTCTTT. This sequence encodes CAITRGTEAFF.